These T cell receptor beta chains were read from a single sample in a study of technical replicates of blood from a handful of donors. Only in-frame clones appear in the TCRdb table, and some are missing; sequencing was by immunoSEQ multiplex PCR. Among roughly 80,000 clones listed, approximately 94% were seen once. Sequenced material: T cells isolated from PBMCs. The receptors come from a human donor in good health. Each CDR3 is given with its conserved first and last residue. A D gene is named only where the DNA matches it firmly. Where a row states a size, it is once, few, many or the class of an expanded clone; other rows omit it.

v_gene	j_gene	d_gene	len	abundance	CDR3aa	CDR3nt
TRBV5-1	TRBJ1-4	TRBD1	16	NA	CASSLGTGGLIEKLFF	TGCGCCAGCAGCTTGGGGACAGGGGGCCTAATTGAAAAACTGTTTTTT
TRBV7-2	TRBJ2-5	TRBD2	17	NA	CASSPQGLAGIGETQYF	TGTGCCAGCAGCCCCCAAGGACTAGCGGGAATTGGAGAGACCCAGTACTTC
TRBV5-1	TRBJ2-7	NA	14	NA	CASSLRQISYEQYF	TGCGCCAGCAGCCTAAGACAGATCTCCTACGAGCAGTACTTC
TRBV11-2	TRBJ1-1	NA	13	NA	CASRHYMNTEAFF	TGTGCCAGCAGACATTACATGAACACTGAAGCTTTCTTT
TRBV5-1	TRBJ2-3	TRBD2	13	NA	CASSRPSGSTQYF	TGCGCCAGCAGCCGGCCTAGCGGGAGTACGCAGTATTTT
TRBV7-6	TRBJ2-2	NA	15	NA	CASSLRGRNTGELFF	TGTGCCAGCAGCTTACGGGGGAGGAACACCGGGGAGCTGTTTTTT
TRBV14	TRBJ2-7	TRBD1	17	few	CASSQVGWTGKEDEQYF	TGTGCCAGCAGCCAAGTTGGGTGGACAGGGAAAGAAGACGAGCAGTACTTC
TRBV2	TRBJ1-4	NA	13	NA	CASSELRNEKLFF	TGTGCCAGCAGTGAACTTAGAAATGAAAAACTGTTTTTT
TRBV2	TRBJ2-2	NA	14	NA	CASSRQSVPGELFF	TGTGCCAGCAGTAGACAGTCGGTTCCCGGGGAGCTGTTTTTT
TRBV28	TRBJ1-1	NA	15	NA	CASSEPGRGNTEAFF	TGTGCCAGCAGTGAACCAGGGAGGGGAAACACTGAAGCTTTCTTT
TRBV7-3	TRBJ2-7	TRBD2	14	NA	CASSLGGGSYEQYF	TGTGCCAGCAGCTTGGGCGGGGGCTCCTACGAGCAGTACTTC
TRBV18	TRBJ1-3	NA	14	NA	CASSAEISGNTIYF	TGTGCCAGCTCAGCCGAGATTTCTGGAAACACCATATATTTT
TRBV7-9	TRBJ1-2	TRBD1	15	NA	CASLLRDSPNYGYTF	TGTGCCAGCCTCCTGAGGGACAGCCCCAACTATGGCTACACCTTC
TRBV28	TRBJ2-7	NA	16	NA	CASSFGSAESSYEQYF	TGTGCCAGCAGTTTTGGATCGGCGGAAAGCTCCTACGAGCAGTACTTC
TRBV6-1	TRBJ1-1	NA	16	NA	CASSELEGLWNTEAFF	TGTGCCAGCAGTGAACTGGAGGGATTATGGAACACTGAAGCTTTCTTT
TRBV27	TRBJ2-7	NA	15	NA	CASSPSPGSAYEQYF	TGTGCCAGCAGTCCGTCCCCAGGGTCCGCCTACGAGCAGTACTTC
TRBV10-3	TRBJ1-1	NA	14	NA	CAISAREGNTEAFF	TGTGCCATCAGCGCAAGGGAGGGGAACACTGAAGCTTTCTTT
TRBV7-7	TRBJ2-3	NA	16	NA	CASSLASQGGSDTQYF	TGTGCCAGCAGCTTAGCCTCCCAGGGAGGCTCAGATACGCAGTATTTT
TRBV1	TRBJ2-1	NA	19	NA	CTSSQALALVAGDYNEQFF	TGCACCAGCAGCCAAGCGCTAGCGTTGGTAGCGGGAGACTACAATGAGCAGTTCTTC
TRBV28	TRBJ2-3	NA	15	NA	CASSFWAGSTDTQYF	TGTGCCAGCAGTTTCTGGGCGGGGAGCACAGATACGCAGTATTTT
TRBV27	TRBJ1-2	NA	13	NA	CASSLSTLRGYTF	TGTGCCAGCAGTTTATCGACCCTGCGGGGCTACACCTTC
TRBV28	TRBJ2-2	TRBD1	15	NA	CASSLQGANTGELFF	TGTGCCAGCAGTTTGCAGGGGGCGAACACCGGGGAGCTGTTTTTT
TRBV9	TRBJ2-7	NA	14	NA	CASSESGEAYEQYF	TGTGCCAGCAGCGAGAGCGGTGAAGCCTACGAGCAGTACTTC